This is a list of T cell receptor beta chains from one sample in a study of blood T cell repertoires in COVID-19. Clones were read by immunoSEQ multiplex PCR, and TCRdb kept only the in-frame ones, dropping some. The sample has tens of thousands of clones; approximately 84% are singletons. Source material: peripheral blood. These receptors originate from a man aged 70 or older with COVID-19, enrolled during active disease. CDR3s include the opening cysteine and the closing phenylalanine or tryptophan. A D gene is named only where the DNA matches it firmly. The size field is filled for only some rows; it gives once, few, many or a size class.

TRBV30	TRBJ2-7	.	13	.	CAWSKRVFYEQYF	TGTGCCTGGAGTAAGCGGGTCTTTTACGAGCAGTACTTC
TRBV7-2	TRBJ2-5	once	15	.	CASSHQTGGGETQYF	TGTGCCAGCAGCCATCAGACGGGGGGCGGGGAGACCCAGTACTTC
TRBV28	TRBJ2-3	.	17	TRBD1	CASSLLQTGLGPDTQYF	TGTGCCAGCAGTTTATTACAGACAGGGCTCGGGCCAGATACGCAGTATTTT
TRBV4-1	TRBJ2-6	.	15	.	CASSQAGAGANVLTF	TGCGCCAGCAGCCAAGCAGGTGCTGGGGCCAACGTCCTGACTTTC
TRBV11-3	TRBJ2-3	many	19	TRBD2	CASSLVGRLAGDDTDTQYF	TGTGCCAGCAGCTTAGTGGGGAGGCTAGCGGGAGATGATACAGATACGCAGTATTTT
TRBV4-3	TRBJ2-7	.	15	TRBD1	CASSQETGLNYEQYF	TGCGCCAGCAGCCAGGAGACAGGGCTCAACTACGAGCAGTACTTC
TRBV5-1	TRBJ2-1	.	16	.	CASSRPGLGLNNEQFF	TGCGCCAGCAGCCGGCCAGGACTCGGACTGAACAATGAACAGTTCTTC
TRBV28	TRBJ2-1	once	17	.	CASSFSNFGFWENEQFF	TGTGCCAGCAGTTTCTCAAATTTCGGCTTCTGGGAGAATGAGCAGTTCTTC
TRBV29-1	TRBJ1-1	.	11	.	CSFRGNTEAFF	TGCAGCTTCCGGGGAAACACTGAAGCTTTCTTT
TRBV10-3	TRBJ1-2	once	15	TRBD1	CAISDRDRGRYGYTF	TGTGCCATCAGTGACCGGGACAGGGGGCGATACGGCTACACCTTC
TRBV19	TRBJ2-7	.	15	.	CASRSLAGLGYEQYF	TGTGCCAGTAGATCCCTCGCAGGGTTGGGGTACGAGCAGTACTTC
TRBV27	TRBJ1-5	.	15	.	CASSLGGQSNQPQHF	TGTGCCAGCAGTTTGGGGGGGCAGAGCAATCAGCCCCAGCATTTT
TRBV4-1	TRBJ2-1	.	16	TRBD1	CASSLGTGGTYNEQFF	TGCGCCAGCAGCCTCGGGACAGGGGGCACCTACAATGAGCAGTTCTTC
TRBV2	TRBJ1-4	.	12	.	CATKRRNEKLFF	TGTGCCACCAAGCGACGGAATGAAAAACTGTTTTTT
TRBV5-1	TRBJ2-1	.	15	TRBD2	CASSLEPSGDNEQFF	TGCGCCAGCAGCTTGGAGCCTAGCGGGGACAATGAGCAGTTCTTC
TRBV10-3	TRBJ2-7	once	16	TRBD2	CAISESTSGKSYEQYF	TGTGCCATCAGTGAGTCGACTAGCGGGAAGTCCTACGAGCAGTACTTC
TRBV3-1/TRBV3-2	TRBJ1-2	.	16	TRBD1	CASSQWGQGANYGYTF	TGTGCCAGCAGCCAATGGGGACAGGGGGCTAACTATGGCTACACCTTC
TRBV7-9	TRBJ1-1	.	15	TRBD1	CASSRTGGWTTEAFF	TGTGCCAGCAGCCGAACAGGGGGCTGGACCACTGAAGCTTTCTTT
TRBV28	TRBJ2-7	.	16	.	CASSFTLTGLTYEQYF	TGTGCCAGCAGTTTTACCCTAACAGGGCTCACCTACGAGCAGTACTTC
TRBV18	TRBJ1-1	.	14	.	CASSPKGGDTEAFF	TGTGCCAGCTCACCCAAGGGGGGGGACACTGAAGCTTTCTTT
TRBV14	TRBJ2-1	few	16	TRBD2	CASSQAGTSRSSGQFF	TGTGCCAGCAGCCAAGCCGGGACTAGCAGGTCCTCCGGGCAGTTCTTC
TRBV19	TRBJ1-5	few	14	TRBD1	CASSMYTGDQPQHF	TGTGCCAGTAGTATGTATACAGGGGACCAGCCCCAGCATTTT
TRBV9	TRBJ2-2	few	15	TRBD1	CASSVDRTGYEELFF	TGTGCCAGCAGCGTAGACCGGACAGGGTATGAGGAGCTGTTTTTT
TRBV30	TRBJ1-1	few	12	.	CALDRMNTEAFF	TGTGCCTTAGACAGGATGAACACTGAAGCTTTCTTT
TRBV5-1	TRBJ2-1	.	15	.	CASSLAPVQGNEQFF	TGCGCCAGCAGCTTGGCCCCCGTACAGGGCAATGAGCAGTTCTTC
TRBV5-1	TRBJ1-1	once	15	TRBD1	CASSLGDSQGTEAFF	TGCGCCAGCAGCTTGGGGGACAGTCAAGGAACTGAAGCTTTCTTT
TRBV7-9	TRBJ2-1	.	18	TRBD2	CASSLGGTSGGASNEQFF	TGTGCCAGCAGCTTAGGAGGGACTAGCGGGGGGGCCTCGAATGAGCAGTTCTTC
TRBV5-8	TRBJ2-1	.	15	TRBD2	CASTREGLSYNEQFF	TGTGCCAGCACGCGGGAGGGCCTCTCCTACAATGAGCAGTTCTTC
TRBV9	TRBJ2-2	.	16	TRBD2	CASSVAPRGGTGELFF	TGTGCCAGCAGCGTAGCTCCGCGGGGGGGCACCGGGGAGCTGTTTTTT
TRBV4-3	TRBJ2-1	few	17	TRBD2	CASSQRTSGGPYNEQFF	TGCGCCAGCAGCCAAAGGACTAGCGGGGGCCCTTACAATGAGCAGTTCTTC
TRBV11-2	TRBJ2-3	.	16	TRBD2	CASSSGTSGSTDTQYF	TGTGCCAGCAGCAGCGGGACTAGCGGTAGCACAGATACGCAGTATTTT
TRBV28	TRBJ2-3	.	14	TRBD2	CASSSGGWTDTQYF	TGTGCCAGCAGTTCCGGGGGGTGGACAGATACGCAGTATTTT
TRBV5-4	TRBJ2-7	.	14	TRBD1	CASSSDRGIHEQYF	TGTGCCAGCAGCTCGGACAGGGGGATCCACGAGCAGTACTTC
TRBV4-1	TRBJ2-1	.	16	.	CASSQDGVLTYNEQFF	TGCGCCAGCAGCCAAGACGGGGTGCTTACCTACAATGAGCAGTTCTTC
TRBV14	TRBJ2-4	.	13	.	CASSQLPRIRVYF	TGTGCCAGCAGCCAACTCCCCCGAATAAGAGTGTACTTC
TRBV4-3	TRBJ1-2	few	19	TRBD1	CASSQDGGAGGSFNYGYTF	TGCGCCAGCAGCCAAGACGGCGGGGCAGGGGGATCCTTTAACTATGGCTACACCTTC
TRBV30	TRBJ2-3	.	13	TRBD2	CAWSGRGLAGSLF	TGTGCCTGGAGTGGAAGGGGACTAGCGGGTTCCCTTTTT
TRBV12-3/TRBV12-4	TRBJ1-1	.	13	.	CASRDSAATEAFF	TGTGCCAGCAGGGACAGTGCGGCCACTGAAGCTTTCTTT
TRBV11-3	TRBJ1-1	.	16	TRBD1	CASSLWGTGGNTEAFF	TGTGCCAGCAGCTTATGGGGCACAGGGGGGAACACTGAAGCTTTCTTT
TRBV19	TRBJ2-2	.	12	.	CASGRYTGELFF	TGTGCCAGTGGGAGGTACACCGGGGAGCTGTTTTTT
TRBV19	TRBJ2-3	.	16	TRBD2	CASSRTSGVTRDTQYF	TGTGCCAGCTCCAGGACTAGCGGGGTAACGAGGGATACGCAGTATTTT
TRBV12-3/TRBV12-4	TRBJ1-1	.	12	TRBD1	CASSKGQGRAFF	TGTGCCAGCAGTAAAGGACAGGGGCGCGCTTTCTTT
TRBV25-1	TRBJ2-7	.	15	.	CASSANLRGSYEQYF	TGTGCCAGCAGTGCAAACCTCAGGGGTTCCTACGAGCAGTACTTC
TRBV2	TRBJ1-5	once	15	TRBD1	CASRAGGVSNQPQHF	TGTGCCAGCAGGGCAGGGGGTGTCAGCAATCAGCCCCAGCATTTT
TRBV4-1	TRBJ2-3	.	14	TRBD2	CASRKGRDTDTQYF	TGCGCCAGCAGGAAGGGGAGGGACACAGATACGCAGTATTTT
TRBV11-2	TRBJ1-1	few	14	TRBD1	CASSSGQGNAEAFF	TGTGCCAGCAGCTCGGGACAGGGGAACGCTGAAGCTTTCTTT
TRBV6-4	TRBJ1-4	.	16	.	CASSDSGSFQDEKLFF	TGTGCCAGCAGTGACTCGGGTAGTTTCCAGGATGAAAAACTGTTTTTT
TRBV27	TRBJ1-2	many	13	TRBD1	CASSYTGGSGYTF	TGTGCCAGCAGTTATACAGGGGGCAGTGGCTACACCTTC
TRBV7-2	TRBJ1-4	.	15	.	CASSWKSGLNEKLFF	TGTGCCAGCAGCTGGAAGTCAGGGCTTAATGAAAAACTGTTTTTT
TRBV7-8	TRBJ2-5	.	13	.	CASSFLDYQTQYF	TGTGCCAGCAGCTTTTTAGACTATCAGACCCAGTACTTC